Presented here are 28 T cell receptor beta chains from one specimen sequenced in a study of sequential checkpoint blockade in melanoma. The treatment denotes: randomized to nivolumab then ipilimumab (arm A) or the reverse (arm B). Profiling relied on immunoSEQ multiplex PCR, and the TCRdb table lists in-frame clones only, not all of them. The sample has about 20,000 clones; under 85% are singletons. The sequenced sample was CD8+ T cells sorted from blood (inferred from file names), obtained from a patient given nivolumab and ipilimumab in sequence. Receptor source: a human donor with melanoma.

This chain links TRBV11-2 with TRBJ2-6; D gene ambiguous. Trimming removed 3 bases from V and 11 bases from J, with 5 bases in between. The germline gives CDR1 SGHAT, CDR2 FQNNGV. This CDR3 region has 11 residues. CDR3 nucleotide sequence: TGTGCCAGCAGCTTGTCAGACGTCCTGACTTTC. This sequence encodes CASSLSDVLTF. Variable domain in full (rest from reference TRBV11-2 and TRBJ2-6): EAGVAQSPRYKIIEKRQSVAFWCNPISGHATLYWYQQILGQGPKLLIQFQNNGVVDDSQLPKDRFSAERLKGVDSTLKIQPAKLEDSAVYLCASSLSDVLTFGAGSRLTVL.

This clone rates as medium-sized. V and J are TRBV7-9 and TRBJ2-7; possibly TRBD1 for D (6 bases). The V gene lost 3 bases and the J gene lost 10 bases, with 16 bases spanning the gap. The CDR3 runs to 13 residues. Germline V gene sequence: CDR1 SEHNR, CDR2 FQNEAQ (reference sequence). The CDR3 loop is CASSLGQRTDQYF. The CDR3 DNA is TGTGCCAGCAGCTTGGGACAAAGAACCGACCAGTACTTC. Full variable domain (rest looked up from reference TRBV7-9 and TRBJ2-7): DTGVSQNPRHKITKRGQNVTFRCDPISEHNRLYWYRQTLGQGPEFLTYFQNEAQLEKSRLLSDRFSAERPKGSFSTLEIQRTEQGDSAMYLCASSLGQRTDQYFGPGTRLTVT.

V usage is TRBV19 and J usage is TRBJ1-3; D is undetermined. The CDR3 has 15 residues. V was trimmed by 5 bases and J by 2 bases, leaving 13 bases between them. Germline lookup yields CDR1 LNHDA and CDR2 SQIVND (reference sequence). The DNA of the CDR3 is TGTGCCAGTAGTCAATGGGGAGGCGCTGGAAACACCATATATTTT. This encodes CASSQWGGAGNTIYF.

The chain joins TRBV13 to TRBJ1-2, with 7 nucleotides matching TRBD1. Unmatched junction bases numbered 5, after V lost 0 bases and J lost 4 bases. The CDR3 is 15 residues long. Germline CDR1 PRHDT, CDR2 FYEKMQ (reference sequence). The chain's CDR3 is CASSLGQGIIYGYTF. In DNA, the CDR3 is TGTGCCAGCAGCTTAGGACAGGGGATCATCTATGGCTACACCTTC.

V usage is TRBV5-6 and J usage is TRBJ1-1, with D possibly matching TRBD1 (5 bases). The CDR3 loop spans 15 amino acids. The V gene's germline CDR1 is SGHDT and CDR2 YYEEEE. The V end was cut by 3 bases, the J end by 4 bases, with 16 bases between. CDR3 DNA sequence: TGTGCCAGCAGCTCCCGATCCAGGGAAATCACTGAAGCTTTCTTT. The encoded protein is CASSSRSREITEAFF.

V and J are TRBV14 and TRBJ2-7; 11 bases are shared with TRBD1. V gave up 6 bases and J gave up 6 bases; unmatched junction bases: 10. There are 15 residues in the CDR3. Germline CDR1 SGHDN, CDR2 FVKESK. For the CDR3, the DNA is TGTGCCAGCAGTACTACAACCGGGACAGGGGGCGAGCAGTACTTC. Encoded protein: CASSTTTGTGGEQYF. Full variable domain (remainder filled in from reference TRBV14 and TRBJ2-7): EAGVTQFPSHSVIEKGQTVTLRCDPISGHDNLYWYRRVMGKEIKFLLHFVKESKQDESGMPNNRFLAERTGGTYSTLKVQPAELEDSGVYFCASSTTTGTGGEQYFGPGTRLTVT.

This clone was observed a single time. For the CDR3, the DNA is TGTGCCAGCAGTTCCGGGACAGGGGGCTCCTACGAGCAGTACTTC. This encodes CASSSGTGGSYEQYF. This rearrangement joins TRBV6-6 to TRBJ2-7, with 11 bases that match TRBD1. The CDR3 is 15 amino acids. V gave up 4 bases and J gave up 0 bases; unmatched junction bases: 2. From germline, CDR1 is MNHNY and CDR2 SVGAGI (reference sequence).

V is TRBV27 and J is TRBJ1-1, with D perhaps TRBD1 (5 bases). CDR3 length: 14 residues. Trimming removed 10 bases from V and 5 bases from J, with 20 bases in between. CDR1 is MNHEY and CDR2 is SMNVEV in the germline V gene (reference sequence). The CDR3 nucleotides read TGTGCCACCCCTCCCCGGGGGTCCCCGACTGAAGCTTTCTTT. Encoded protein: CATPPRGSPTEAFF.

The V and J genes are TRBV7-9 and TRBJ2-1; D is unresolved. The CDR3 has 15 amino acids. Germline assignment: CDR1 SEHNR and CDR2 FQNEAQ (reference sequence). Trimming left V 2 bases short and J 2 bases short, with 10 bases between. The CDR3 DNA is TGTGCCAGCAGCTTAAGTGGGCAGCCCTACAATGAGCAGTTCTTC. Protein: CASSLSGQPYNEQFF.

This chain joins TRBV4-1 and TRBJ1-4, with no clear D. Germline assignment: CDR1 MGHRA and CDR2 YSYEKL. The germline V and J ends were trimmed by 0 bases and 6 bases, with 26 bases remaining between them. The CDR3 has 20 residues. CDR3 sequence (DNA): TGCGCCAGCAGCCAAGATCGTCTGTTAGTGGGCTTCGATCCAGATGAAAAACTGTTTTTT. As protein: CASSQDRLLVGFDPDEKLFF.

V and J are TRBV6-5 and TRBJ1-6, with D tentatively TRBD1 (6 bases). The CDR3 is 14 residues long. Trimming removed 5 bases from V and 9 bases from J, with 14 bases in between. Germline V CDR1 and CDR2: MNHEY, SVGAGI. In DNA, the CDR3 is TGTGCCAGCAGTGAAAGGACAGCGGTTTCACCCCTCCACTTT. Translating gives CASSERTAVSPLHF.

The chain links TRBV11-2 to TRBJ2-7; D gene unclear. V was pared by 6 bases and J by 4 bases, with 10 bases between. This CDR3 contains 12 residues. Germline V CDR1 and CDR2: SGHAT, FQNNGV. Here the CDR3 DNA reads TGTGCCAGCAGTGACGCCAGGTACGAGCAGTACTTC. Amino acids: CASSDARYEQYF.

CDR3 sequence reads: CARSPLDRGTHEQYF. The CDR3 DNA sequence: TGTGCCAGAAGCCCCCTGGACAGGGGAACCCACGAGCAGTACTTC. The chain links TRBV7-5 to TRBJ2-7; the listed D gene, TRBD1, was not tested against the DNA. TRBV7-5 is given as a pseudogene. CDR3 length: 15 amino acids.

The genes are TRBV28 and TRBJ1-6, with D uncertain. V lost 6 bases and J 8 bases, leaving 8 bases between the germline ends. In germline, CDR1 is MDHEN, CDR2 SYDVKM. The CDR3 extends over 12 amino acids. The CDR3 nucleotides are TGTGCCAGCAGGCCACTCGATTCACCCCTCCACTTT. Encoded protein: CASRPLDSPLHF.

The V gene is TRBV28, the J gene TRBJ1-4; D call uncertain. Between the trimmed V and J ends, which lost 3 bases and 0 bases, there was a span of 8 bases. The CDR3 is 15 amino acids. Germline CDR1 and CDR2: MDHEN and SYDVKM. The CDR3 bases are TGTGCCAGCAGTTTTTCGGGAGCAACTAATGAAAAACTGTTTTTT. Amino acids: CASSFSGATNEKLFF.

J is TRBJ1-1 and V is TRBV27; D is ambiguous. Between the trimmed V and J ends, which lost 0 bases and 0 bases, there was a span of 8 bases. Germline V gene data show CDR1 as MNHEY and CDR2 as SMNVEV (reference sequence). This CDR3 region has 15 residues. In nucleotides, the CDR3 is TGTGCCAGCAGTTTATCGATCCAGATGAACACTGAAGCTTTCTTT. It translates to CASSLSIQMNTEAFF.

The chain links TRBV7-9 to TRBJ2-7; D remains unclear. Trimming took off 5 bases at V and 1 base at J, with 9 bases between the two ends. Germline-derived CDR1 and CDR2 are SEHNR and FQNEAQ (reference sequence). CDR3 length equals 13 residues. The CDR3 nucleotides are TGTGCCAGCAGCCCAGACTGGTCCTACGAGCAGTACTTC. Translated, it gives CASSPDWSYEQYF.

The genes are TRBV7-9 and TRBJ2-7, with TRBD2 identical over 11 bases. Germline values: CDR1 SEHNR, CDR2 FQNEAQ (reference sequence). The CDR3 consists of 19 residues. The J segment lost 0 bases and the V segment lost 4 bases, leaving 14 bases of the junction unmatched. In DNA, the CDR3 is TGTGCCAGCAGCTCCACTAGCGGGGGACGGATCCGTACCTCCTACGAGCAGTACTTC. It yields the protein CASSSTSGGRIRTSYEQYF.

The chain employs TRBV27 and TRBJ1-1, with D tentatively TRBD1 (5 bases). Trimming removed 4 bases from V and 1 base from J, with 10 bases in between. The CDR3 is 14 amino acids. Germline V gene data show CDR1 as MNHEY and CDR2 as SMNVEV (reference sequence). The CDR3 spells CASSSYTGNTEAFF. CDR3 nucleotides: TGTGCCAGCAGTTCTTATACAGGGAACACTGAAGCTTTCTTT.

The chain joins TRBV19 to TRBJ1-1, with a weak D call TRBD1 (6 bases). The germline V and J ends were trimmed by 3 bases and 8 bases, with 13 bases remaining between them. Germline loops: CDR1 LNHDA, CDR2 SQIVND (reference sequence). This CDR3 comprises 13 residues. The CDR3 region has the DNA TGTGCCAGTAGTATGGGGGGGGCGCAAGAAGCTTTCTTT. It is translated as CASSMGGAQEAFF.

This clone was recorded a few times. The gene calls are TRBV27 and TRBJ2-7; TRBD2 matches at 10 bases. Germline CDR1 reads MNHEY; CDR2 reads SMNVEV (reference sequence). The CDR3 runs to 16 residues. With V trimmed by 3 bases and J by 2 bases, 7 bases remained unmatched. The DNA for the CDR3 is TGTGCCAGCAGTTTCCTCACTAGCGGGACCCCCTACGAGCAGTACTTC. Its translation is CASSFLTSGTPYEQYF.

The chain links TRBV6-1 to TRBJ1-1; unclear D gene. The CDR3 runs to 14 residues. Looked up from germline, CDR1 is MNHNS and CDR2 is SASEGT. V was trimmed by 4 bases and J by 3 bases, leaving 12 bases between them. The CDR3 region is CASSGGQGHTEAFF. In DNA form, the CDR3 reads TGTGCCAGCAGTGGAGGGCAAGGGCACACTGAAGCTTTCTTT.

This clone was detected only once. The chain uses TRBV2 and TRBJ2-7; TRBD2 agrees at 9 bases. V was clipped by 7 bases and J by 3 bases; unmatched bases: 13. Looked up from germline, CDR1 is SNHLY and CDR2 is FYNNEI. CDR3 length equals 16 residues. The CDR3 DNA follows: TGTGCCAGCAAACCAAGCGGGGGGACTAGCAGCTACGAGCAGTACTTC. Its translation: CASKPSGGTSSYEQYF.

The rearrangement joins TRBV6-5 to TRBJ1-2; D not resolved. Trimming pared 9 bases from V and 5 bases from J, leaving 16 bases between. The CDR3 length is 13 residues. Germline CDR1 MNHEY, CDR2 SVGAGI. The CDR3 DNA sequence: TGTGCCAGTGGTTCGGTCCGCTCTTATGGCTACACCTTC. Its protein product is CASGSVRSYGYTF.

The chain recombines TRBV28 with TRBJ2-7, with no clear D. The germline CDR1 and CDR2 sequences are MDHEN and SYDVKM. The CDR3 length is 13 residues. V lost 6 bases, J lost 7 bases, and 16 bases lay in between. CDR3 DNA sequence: TGTGCCAGCAGCCCGACCCCGGCGGAAGAGCAGTACTTC. Protein sequence: CASSPTPAEEQYF.

The genes are TRBV14 and TRBJ2-7, with 11 positions matching TRBD2. The V and J ends lost 4 bases and 0 bases, in that order; junction bases with no gene match: 2. The germline V gene has CDR1 SGHDN and CDR2 FVKESK. CDR3 size: 15 residues. The CDR3 DNA sequence: TGTGCCAGCAGCCTGGGACTAGCGGACTCCTACGAGCAGTACTTC. Residues: CASSLGLADSYEQYF.

V and J are TRBV28 and TRBJ2-7; 8 nucleotides line up with TRBD2. The V gene's germline CDR1 is MDHEN and CDR2 SYDVKM. Unmatched junction bases numbered 10, after V lost 5 bases and J lost 7 bases. The CDR3 runs 14 residues. CDR3 nucleotide sequence: TGTGCCAGCAGTCCATTGGGTAGCGGGAAAGAGCAGTACTTC. Amino acids: CASSPLGSGKEQYF.

V and J are TRBV5-1 and TRBJ2-7, with 9 bases that match TRBD1. V shed 4 bases, J shed 2 bases, and the junction held 1 base outside the gene matches. This CDR3 has 13 amino acids. CDR1 SGHRS and CDR2 YFSETQ come from the germline V gene. CDR3 DNA: TGCGCCAGCAGCGGGGACAGGGCCTACGAGCAGTACTTC. Residues: CASSGDRAYEQYF.